This entry concerns a single T cell receptor (beta chain). The J segment lost 5 bases and the V segment lost 1 base, leaving 3 bases of the junction unmatched. Per germline, CDR1 SGHAT and CDR2 FQNNGV. The CDR3 sequence is 15 residues long. In the original analysis: Cell counts per sample came from amplifying reference gene primers. Profiling relied on immunoSEQ multiplex PCR, and the TCRdb table lists in-frame clones only, not all of them. The D gene and trimming were derived from the DNA, and the V and J assignments and clone size from that table. The data show 250,000 to 300,000 clones, about 90% seen once. This entry comes from a study of blood T cell repertoires in COVID-19. Study details: Whether acute or convalescent, the COVID-19 samples came from the United States, Italy and Spain. From T cells, B-cell-depleted T cells, or PBMCs came the material, which was cDNA or gDNA.

The J gene is TRBJ2-3, the V gene TRBV11-2; 10 bases match TRBD2. This TCR derives from a woman in her forties or fifties who had recovered from COVID-19. Sequences were obtained from peripheral blood. CDR3 sequence reads: CASSLASGSIDTQYF. The CDR3, as DNA: TGTGCCAGCAGCTTAGCTAGCGGGAGTATAGATACGCAGTATTTT.